The entry that follows covers one T cell receptor beta chain sequence. This specimen belongs to a study of early stage breast cancer tumors. This table comes from immunoSEQ multiplex PCR, and its TCRdb copy is limited to in-frame clones, with some not included. This sample has 45,000 to 65,000 clones, with just under 80% found just once. The CDR3 sequence is 13 residues long. V was clipped by 1 base and J by 5 bases, with 6 bases between them. The V gene's germline CDR1 is MNHNS and CDR2 SASEGT. The TCR originated in a person aged 35-49 years with breast cancer. J is TRBJ1-5 and V is TRBV6-1; D not certain. What was sequenced was blood. CDR3 residues: CASSEEWDQPQHF. The CDR3 bases are TGTGCCAGCAGTGAAGAGTGGGATCAGCCCCAGCATTTT.